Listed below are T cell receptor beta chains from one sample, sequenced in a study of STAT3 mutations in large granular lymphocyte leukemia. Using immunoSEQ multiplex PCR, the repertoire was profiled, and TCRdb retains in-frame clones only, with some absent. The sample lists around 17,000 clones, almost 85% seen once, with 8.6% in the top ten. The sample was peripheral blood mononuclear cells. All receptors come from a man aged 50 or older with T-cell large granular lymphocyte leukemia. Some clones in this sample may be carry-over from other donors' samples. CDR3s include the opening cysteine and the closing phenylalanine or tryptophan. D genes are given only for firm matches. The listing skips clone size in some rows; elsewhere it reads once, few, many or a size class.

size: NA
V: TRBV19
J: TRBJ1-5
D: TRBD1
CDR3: CASSGTGWQPQHF
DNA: TGTGCCAGTAGCGGGACAGGGTGGCAGCCCCAGCATTTT

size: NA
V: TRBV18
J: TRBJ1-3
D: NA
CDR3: CASSPRPPGEARTGNTIYF
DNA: TGTGCCAGCTCACCACGGCCCCCTGGAGAGGCTCGTACTGGAAACACCATATATTTT

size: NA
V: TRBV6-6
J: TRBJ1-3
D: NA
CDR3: CAILSGNTIYF
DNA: TGTGCCATCCTCTCTGGAAACACCATATATTTT

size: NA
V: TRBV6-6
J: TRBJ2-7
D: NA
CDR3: CASNQAREQYF
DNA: TGTGCCAGCAACCAGGCTAGGGAGCAGTACTTC

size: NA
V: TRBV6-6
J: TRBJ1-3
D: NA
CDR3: CASSYLSGNTIYF
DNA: TGTGCCAGCAGTTACCTCTCTGGAAACACCATATATTTT

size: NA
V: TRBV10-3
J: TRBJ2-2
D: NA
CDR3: CAISRQGGSTGELFF
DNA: TGTGCCATCAGTCGGCAGGGAGGTTCCACCGGGGAGCTGTTTTTT

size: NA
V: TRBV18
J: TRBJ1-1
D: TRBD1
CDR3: CASSQLLGTGGRTEAFF
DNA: TGTGCCAGCTCACAACTCCTCGGGACAGGGGGCCGCACTGAAGCTTTCTTT

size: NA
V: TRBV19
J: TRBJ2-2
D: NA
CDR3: CASSISRRAGELFF
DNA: TGTGCCAGTAGTATCTCTCGGCGTGCCGGGGAGCTGTTTTTT

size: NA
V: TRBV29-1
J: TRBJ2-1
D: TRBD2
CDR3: CSVRTSGSLYEQFF
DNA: TGCAGCGTTCGGACTAGCGGGAGTCTCTATGAGCAGTTCTTC

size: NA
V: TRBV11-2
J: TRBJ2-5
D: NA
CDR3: CASSLWGRQETQYF
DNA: TGTGCCAGCAGCTTGTGGGGCCGGCAAGAGACCCAGTACTTC

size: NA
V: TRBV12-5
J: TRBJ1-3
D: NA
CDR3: CASGLGPSGNTIYF
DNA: TGTGCTAGTGGGCTGGGACCATCTGGAAACACCATATATTTT

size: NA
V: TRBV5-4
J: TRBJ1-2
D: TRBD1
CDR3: CASSYRQGAIDGYTF
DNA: TGTGCCAGCAGCTACAGACAGGGGGCTATCGATGGCTACACCTTC

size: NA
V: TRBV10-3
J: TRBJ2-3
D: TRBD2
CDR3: CAGKRELADTQYF
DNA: TGTGCCGGCAAGCGGGAGCTCGCAGATACGCAGTATTTT

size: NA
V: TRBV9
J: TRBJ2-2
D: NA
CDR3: CASSVLPGTGELFF
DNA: TGTGCCAGCAGCGTACTACCGGGAACCGGGGAGCTGTTTTTT

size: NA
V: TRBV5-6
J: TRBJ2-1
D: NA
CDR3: CASSPPTPGEQFF
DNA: TGTGCCAGCAGCCCGCCCACCCCCGGTGAGCAGTTCTTC

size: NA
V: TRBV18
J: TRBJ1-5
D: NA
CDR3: CASSPPKRGRVRLAEHSNQPQHF
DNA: TGTGCCAGCTCACCACCGAAGAGGGGCCGCGTTAGGTTGGCGGAGCATAGCAATCAGCCCCAGCATTTT

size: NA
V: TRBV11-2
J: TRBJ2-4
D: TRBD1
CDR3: CASSHQGARAKNIQYF
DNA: TGTGCCAGCAGCCATCAGGGGGCGCGGGCCAAAAACATTCAGTACTTC

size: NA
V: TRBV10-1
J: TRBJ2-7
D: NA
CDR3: CASSEFQDYEQYF
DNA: TGCGCCAGCAGTGAATTTCAGGACTACGAGCAGTACTTC

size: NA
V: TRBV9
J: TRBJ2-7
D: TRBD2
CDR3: CASSTTSGGQGQYF
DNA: TGTGCCAGCAGCACGACTAGCGGGGGGCAAGGGCAGTACTTC

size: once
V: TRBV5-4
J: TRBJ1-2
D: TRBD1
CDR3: CASSWDRGLYGYTF
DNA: TGTGCCAGCAGCTGGGACAGGGGGCTCTATGGCTACACCTTC

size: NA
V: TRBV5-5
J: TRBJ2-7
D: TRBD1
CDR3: CASSLEPGQGAREQYF
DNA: TGTGCCAGCAGCTTGGAACCGGGACAGGGGGCGAGGGAGCAGTACTTC

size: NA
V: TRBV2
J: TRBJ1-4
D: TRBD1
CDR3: CASSEDRQNEKLFF
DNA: TGTGCCAGCAGTGAGGACAGGCAGAACGAAAAACTGTTTTTT

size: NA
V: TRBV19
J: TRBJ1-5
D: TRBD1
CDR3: CASRRDRASNQPQHF
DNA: TGTGCCAGTAGACGTGACAGGGCTAGCAATCAGCCCCAGCATTTT

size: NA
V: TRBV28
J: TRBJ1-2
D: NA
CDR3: CASSLDGGAYGYTF
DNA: TGTGCCAGCAGTCTCGACGGGGGGGCGTATGGCTACACCTTC

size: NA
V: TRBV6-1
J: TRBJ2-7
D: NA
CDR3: CASSEGLDNAYEQYF
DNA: TGTGCCAGCAGTGAAGGTCTGGACAACGCCTACGAGCAGTACTTC

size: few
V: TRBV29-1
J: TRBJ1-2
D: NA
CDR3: CSVGGDGYTF
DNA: TGCAGCGTTGGGGGGGATGGCTACACCTTC

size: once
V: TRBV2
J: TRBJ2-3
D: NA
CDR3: CASSEGDTQYF
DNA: TGTGCCAGCAGTGAAGGGGATACGCAGTATTTT

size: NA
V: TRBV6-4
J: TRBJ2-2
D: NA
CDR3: CASSDSHLASGELFF
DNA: TGTGCCAGCAGTGACTCTCACCTAGCGTCCGGGGAGCTGTTTTTT

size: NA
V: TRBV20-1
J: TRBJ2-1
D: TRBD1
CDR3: CSAPRGQDPFF
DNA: TGCAGTGCCCCGAGGGGACAGGACCCCTTCTTC

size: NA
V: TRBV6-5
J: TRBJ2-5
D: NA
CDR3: CASTSETQYF
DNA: TGTGCCAGCACCTCAGAGACCCAGTACTTC

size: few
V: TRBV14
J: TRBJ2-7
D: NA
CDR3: CASSQGSGGAYEQYF
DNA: TGTGCCAGCAGCCAAGGGTCAGGAGGGGCCTACGAGCAGTACTTC

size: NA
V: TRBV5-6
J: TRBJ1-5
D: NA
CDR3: CASSSRGQGNQPQHF
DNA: TGTGCCAGCAGTTCCAGGGGTCAGGGCAATCAGCCCCAGCATTTT

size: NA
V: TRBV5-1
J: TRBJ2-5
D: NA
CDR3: CASSLGSKHAPQETQYF
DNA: TGCGCCAGCAGCTTGGGAAGCAAACACGCGCCGCAAGAGACCCAGTACTTC

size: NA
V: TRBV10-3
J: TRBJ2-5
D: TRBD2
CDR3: CAIRGLAGETQYF
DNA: TGTGCCATCCGGGGACTAGCGGGAGAGACCCAGTACTTC

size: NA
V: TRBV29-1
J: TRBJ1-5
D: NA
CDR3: CSVGGLDQPQHF
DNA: TGCAGCGTTGGGGGCCTTGATCAGCCCCAGCATTTT

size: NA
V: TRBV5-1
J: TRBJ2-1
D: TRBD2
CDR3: CASTGLAGRYNEQFF
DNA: TGCGCCAGCACCGGACTAGCGGGACGCTACAATGAGCAGTTCTTC

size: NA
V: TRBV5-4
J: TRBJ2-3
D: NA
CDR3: CASSPGQSSTDTQYF
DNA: TGTGCCAGCAGCCCCGGACAATCATCCACAGATACGCAGTATTTT